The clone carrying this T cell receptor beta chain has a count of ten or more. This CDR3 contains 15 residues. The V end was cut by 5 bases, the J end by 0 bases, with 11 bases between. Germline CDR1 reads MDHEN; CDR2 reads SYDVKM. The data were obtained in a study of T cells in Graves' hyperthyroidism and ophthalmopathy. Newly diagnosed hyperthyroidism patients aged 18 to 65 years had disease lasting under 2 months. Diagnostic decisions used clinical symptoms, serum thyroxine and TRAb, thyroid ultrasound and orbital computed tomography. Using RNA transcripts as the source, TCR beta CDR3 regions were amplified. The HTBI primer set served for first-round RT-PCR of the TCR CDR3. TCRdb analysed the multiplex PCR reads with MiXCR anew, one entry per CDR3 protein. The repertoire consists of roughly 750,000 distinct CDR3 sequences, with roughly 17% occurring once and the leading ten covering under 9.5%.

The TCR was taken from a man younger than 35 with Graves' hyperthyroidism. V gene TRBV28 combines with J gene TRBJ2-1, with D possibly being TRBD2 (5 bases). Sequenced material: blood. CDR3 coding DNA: TGTGCCAGCAGTGGGAGCGGCGGCTCCTACAATGAGCAGTTCTTC. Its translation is CASSGSGGSYNEQFF.